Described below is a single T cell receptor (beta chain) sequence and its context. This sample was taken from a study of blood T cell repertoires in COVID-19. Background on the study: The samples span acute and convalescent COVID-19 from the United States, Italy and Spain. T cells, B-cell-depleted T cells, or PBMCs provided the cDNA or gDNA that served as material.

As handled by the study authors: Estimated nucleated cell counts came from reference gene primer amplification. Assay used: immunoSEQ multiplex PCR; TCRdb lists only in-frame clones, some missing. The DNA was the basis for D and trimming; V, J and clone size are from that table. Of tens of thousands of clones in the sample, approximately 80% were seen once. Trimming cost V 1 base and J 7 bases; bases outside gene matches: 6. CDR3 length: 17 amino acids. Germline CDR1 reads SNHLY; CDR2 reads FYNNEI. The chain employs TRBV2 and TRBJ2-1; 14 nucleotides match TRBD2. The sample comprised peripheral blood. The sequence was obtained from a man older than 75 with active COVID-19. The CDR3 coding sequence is TGTGCCAGCAGTGAAGTGACTAGCGGGGGGGCGAGGAATGAGCAGTTCTTC. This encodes CASSEVTSGGARNEQFF. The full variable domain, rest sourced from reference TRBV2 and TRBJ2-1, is EPEVTQTPSHQVTQMGQEVILRCVPISNHLYFYWYRQILGQKVEFLVSFYNNEISEKSEIFDDQFSVERPDGSNFTLKIRSTKLEDSAMYFCASSEVTSGGARNEQFFGPGTRLTVL.